The clone carrying this T cell receptor beta chain was detected only a few times. The antigen remains undetermined. The record originates from a study of blood T cells in healthy people across ages. Study overall: In model experiments, template switching was able to capture about one barcoded beta molecule for every two T cells that were present. Overall study findings and caveats: Those diversity estimates obtained from one million T cells were thought to be underestimates.

Trimming removed 7 bases from V and 3 bases from J, with 7 bases in between. Germline CDR1 reads SQVTM; CDR2 reads ANQGSEA. CDR3 size: 10 residues. Then a second PCR, running about 6 to 12 cycles, was carried out with a sample-barcoded 5' primer and a J-beta primer mix. TCRdb reprocessed the 5' RACE reads with MiXCR, giving one entry per CDR3 protein. Among around 2 million distinct CDR3 sequences listed, roughly 43% were seen once. Sequencing was carried out using blood. V and J are TRBV29-1 and TRBJ2-7; D remains unclear. The sequence was obtained from a human donor in good health. Here the CDR3 DNA reads TGCAGCGCGATAAACTACGAGCAGTACTTC. Protein sequence: CSAINYEQYF.